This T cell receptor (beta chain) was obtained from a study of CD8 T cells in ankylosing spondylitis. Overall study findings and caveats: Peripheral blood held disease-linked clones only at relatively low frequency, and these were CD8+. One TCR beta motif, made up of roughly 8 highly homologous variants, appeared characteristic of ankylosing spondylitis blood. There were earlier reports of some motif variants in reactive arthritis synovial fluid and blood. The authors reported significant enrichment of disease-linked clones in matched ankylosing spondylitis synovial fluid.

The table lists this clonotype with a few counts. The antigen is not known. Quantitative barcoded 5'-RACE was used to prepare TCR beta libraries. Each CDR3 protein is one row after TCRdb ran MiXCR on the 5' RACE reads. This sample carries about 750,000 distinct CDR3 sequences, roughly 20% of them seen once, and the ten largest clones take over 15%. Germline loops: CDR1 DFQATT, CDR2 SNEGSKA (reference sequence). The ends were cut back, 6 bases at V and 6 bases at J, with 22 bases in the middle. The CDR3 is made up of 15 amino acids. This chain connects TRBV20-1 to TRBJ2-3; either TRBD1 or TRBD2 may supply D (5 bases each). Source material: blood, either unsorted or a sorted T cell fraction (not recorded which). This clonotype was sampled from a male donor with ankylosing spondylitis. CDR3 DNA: TGCAGTGCCAGTCCGGGGACCACCGTTTTGGATACGCAGTATTTT. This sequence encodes CSASPGTTVLDTQYF.